The 3 T cell receptor beta chains in this list originate from one sample, sequenced in a study of long-term antiretroviral therapy in people with HIV. Sequencing used immunoSEQ v3.0 at survey level. TCRdb's copy holds only in-frame clones and misses some; the assay was immunoSEQ multiplex PCR. Of about 28,000 clones in the sample, roughly 96% were seen once. The sequencing here drew on unsorted PBMCs, taken 6 to 6.5 years after starting antiretroviral therapy. These TCRs come from a young man with HIV.

The J gene is TRBJ1-2, the V gene TRBV28; 7 bases line up with TRBD1. Per germline, CDR1 MDHEN and CDR2 SYDVKM. Unmatched junction bases numbered 13, after V lost 4 bases and J lost 8 bases. The CDR3 length is 15 residues. CDR3 protein: CASSSVTGKAGGYTF. CDR3 nucleotides: TGTGCCAGCAGTTCAGTGACAGGGAAGGCTGGGGGCTACACCTTC.

This chain links TRBV5-1 with TRBJ1-4; the D gene is possibly TRBD1 (6 bases). Germline CDR1 and CDR2: SGHRS and YFSETQ. The V and J ends lost 3 bases and 6 bases respectively, with 12 bases between them. The CDR3 is 14 residues long. This chain's CDR3 is CASSSMGAHEKLFF. As DNA, the CDR3 is TGCGCCAGCAGCTCAATGGGGGCTCATGAAAAACTGTTTTTT.

V gene TRBV10-3 combines with J gene TRBJ1-5, with D unresolved. The V gene's germline CDR1 is ENHRY and CDR2 SYGVKD. This CDR3 comprises 13 residues. Trimming removed 0 bases from V and 5 bases from J, with 5 bases in between. The CDR3 DNA is TGTGCCATCAGTGAGTCGCGGGATCAGCCCCAGCATTTT. It is translated as CAISESRDQPQHF.